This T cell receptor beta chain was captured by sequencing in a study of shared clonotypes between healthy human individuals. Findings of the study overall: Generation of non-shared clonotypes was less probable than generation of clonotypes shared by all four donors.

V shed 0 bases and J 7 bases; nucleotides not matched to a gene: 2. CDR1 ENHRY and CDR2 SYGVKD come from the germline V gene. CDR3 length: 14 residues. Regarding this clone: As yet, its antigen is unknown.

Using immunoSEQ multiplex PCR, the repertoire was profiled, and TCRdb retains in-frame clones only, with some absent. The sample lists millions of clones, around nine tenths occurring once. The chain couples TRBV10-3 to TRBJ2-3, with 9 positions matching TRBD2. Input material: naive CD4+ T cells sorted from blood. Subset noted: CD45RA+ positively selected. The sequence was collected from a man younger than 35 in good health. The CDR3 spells CAISESSGRNTQYF. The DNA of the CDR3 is TGTGCCATCAGTGAGTCCAGCGGGAGGAATACGCAGTATTTT.